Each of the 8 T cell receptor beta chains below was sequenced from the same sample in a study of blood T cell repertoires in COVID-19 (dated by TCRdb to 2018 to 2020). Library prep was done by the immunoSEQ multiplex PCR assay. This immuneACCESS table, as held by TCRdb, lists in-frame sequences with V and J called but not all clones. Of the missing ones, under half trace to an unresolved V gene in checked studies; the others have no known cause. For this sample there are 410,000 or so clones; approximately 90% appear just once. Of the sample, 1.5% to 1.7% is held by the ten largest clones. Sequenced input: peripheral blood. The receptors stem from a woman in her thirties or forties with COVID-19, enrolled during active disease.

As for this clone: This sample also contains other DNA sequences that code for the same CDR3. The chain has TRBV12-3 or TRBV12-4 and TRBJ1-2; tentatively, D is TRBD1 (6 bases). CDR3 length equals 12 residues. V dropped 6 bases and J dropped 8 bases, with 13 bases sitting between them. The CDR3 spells CASSLGQRGYTF. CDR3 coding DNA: TGTGCCAGCAGCCTCGGACAGAGAGGCTACACCTTC.

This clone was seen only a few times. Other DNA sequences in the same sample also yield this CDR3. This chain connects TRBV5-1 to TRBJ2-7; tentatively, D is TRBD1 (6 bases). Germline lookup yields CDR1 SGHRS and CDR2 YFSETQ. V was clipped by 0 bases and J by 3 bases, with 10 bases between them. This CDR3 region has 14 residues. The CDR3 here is CASSLGQASYEQYF. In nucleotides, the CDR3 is TGCGCCAGCAGCTTGGGACAGGCAAGCTACGAGCAGTACTTC.

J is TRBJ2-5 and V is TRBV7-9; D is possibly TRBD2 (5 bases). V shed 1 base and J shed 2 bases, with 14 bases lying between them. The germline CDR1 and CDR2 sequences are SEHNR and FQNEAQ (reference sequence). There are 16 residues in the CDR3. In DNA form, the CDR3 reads TGTGCCAGCAGCTTAGGCTGGAGGCCCTTACAAGAGACCCAGTACTTC. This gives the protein CASSLGWRPLQETQYF.

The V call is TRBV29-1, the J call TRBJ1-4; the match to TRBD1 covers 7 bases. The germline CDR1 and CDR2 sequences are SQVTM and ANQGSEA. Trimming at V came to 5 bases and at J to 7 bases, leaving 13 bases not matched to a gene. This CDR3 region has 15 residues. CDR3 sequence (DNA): TGCAGCGTTTTCGCCAGGGGGGAGCCGGGTGAAAAACTGTTTTTT. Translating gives CSVFARGEPGEKLFF.

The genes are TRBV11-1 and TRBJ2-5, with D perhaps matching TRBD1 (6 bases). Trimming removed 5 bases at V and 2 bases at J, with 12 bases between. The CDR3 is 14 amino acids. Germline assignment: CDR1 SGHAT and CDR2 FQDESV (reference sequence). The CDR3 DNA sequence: TGTGCCAGCAGCATGACAGGTCTGCAAGAGACCCAGTACTTC. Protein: CASSMTGLQETQYF.

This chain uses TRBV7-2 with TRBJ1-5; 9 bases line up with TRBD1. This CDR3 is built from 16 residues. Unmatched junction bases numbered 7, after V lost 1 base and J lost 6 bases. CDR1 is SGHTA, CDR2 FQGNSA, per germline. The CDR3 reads CASSLVGQGKLQPQHF. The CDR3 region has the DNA TGTGCCAGCAGCTTAGTAGGACAGGGGAAACTTCAGCCCCAGCATTTT.

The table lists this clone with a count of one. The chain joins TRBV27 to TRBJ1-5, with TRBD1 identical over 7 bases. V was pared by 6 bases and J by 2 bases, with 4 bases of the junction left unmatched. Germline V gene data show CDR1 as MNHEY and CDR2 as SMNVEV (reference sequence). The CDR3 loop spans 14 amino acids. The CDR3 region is CASSRQGRNQPQHF. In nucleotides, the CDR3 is TGTGCCAGCAGCCGACAGGGTCGCAATCAGCCCCAGCATTTT.

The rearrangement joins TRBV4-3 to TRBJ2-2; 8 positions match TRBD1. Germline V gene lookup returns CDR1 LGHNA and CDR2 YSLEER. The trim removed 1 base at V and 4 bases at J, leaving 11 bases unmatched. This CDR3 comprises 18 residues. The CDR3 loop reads CASSQVFADRAVTGELFF. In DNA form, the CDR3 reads TGCGCCAGCAGCCAAGTATTCGCGGACAGGGCGGTCACCGGGGAGCTGTTTTTT.